Listed below are T cell receptor beta chains from one sample, sequenced in a study of OX40 agonist ivuxolimab in advanced cancers. Here immunoSEQ multiplex PCR was the method, and the copy in TCRdb shows in-frame clones only, minus some. Altogether roughly 90,000 clones are present, approximately 90% being singletons, with the ten largest covering approximately 0.3%. Sequenced material: CD4+ or CD8+ T cells sorted from blood, taken in a trial of the OX40 agonist ivuxolimab. These receptors were taken from an adult with an advanced solid tumor such as melanoma, head and neck, liver or kidney cancer. Each CDR3 is given with its conserved first and last residue. The D gene is left open where the match is weak. The size of a clone is reported for some rows only, either as once, few or many, or as a class for expanded clones.

V gene: TRBV19; D gene: -; clone size: -; J gene: TRBJ2-1; CDR3 protein: CASSKDQRASYNEQFF; CDR3 DNA: TGTGCCAGTAGTAAGGACCAACGGGCGTCCTACAATGAGCAGTTCTTC
V gene: TRBV28; D gene: -; clone size: -; J gene: TRBJ1-3; CDR3 protein: CASSFQPLSGNTIYF; CDR3 DNA: TGTGCCAGCAGTTTTCAGCCTCTCTCTGGAAACACCATATATTTT
V gene: TRBV10-2; D gene: -; clone size: once; J gene: TRBJ2-7; CDR3 protein: CASSESRGGWQYF; CDR3 DNA: TGCGCCAGCAGTGAGTCGAGGGGGGGTTGGCAGTACTTC
V gene: TRBV5-1; D gene: -; clone size: -; J gene: TRBJ2-5; CDR3 protein: CASSFGPTLAQETQYF; CDR3 DNA: TGCGCCAGCAGCTTCGGCCCGACGCTCGCCCAAGAGACCCAGTACTTC
V gene: TRBV18; D gene: -; clone size: -; J gene: TRBJ2-2; CDR3 protein: CASSPAWGAIGELFF; CDR3 DNA: TGTGCCAGCTCACCTGCGTGGGGGGCCATCGGGGAGCTGTTTTTT
V gene: TRBV27; D gene: TRBD2; clone size: -; J gene: TRBJ2-7; CDR3 protein: CASSLTSGYEQYF; CDR3 DNA: TGTGCCAGCAGTTTGACTAGCGGCTACGAGCAGTACTTC
V gene: TRBV7-2; D gene: TRBD2; clone size: -; J gene: TRBJ2-2; CDR3 protein: CASSLVAGAGAGELFF; CDR3 DNA: TGTGCCAGCAGCTTAGTGGCGGGAGCGGGGGCCGGGGAGCTGTTTTTT
V gene: TRBV18; D gene: -; clone size: -; J gene: TRBJ1-1; CDR3 protein: CASSPGLLAFF; CDR3 DNA: TGTGCCAGCTCCCCCGGGCTGCTAGCTTTCTTT
V gene: TRBV7-9; D gene: TRBD2; clone size: -; J gene: TRBJ2-3; CDR3 protein: CASRSGRELTDTQYF; CDR3 DNA: TGTGCCAGCAGATCAGGGAGGGAACTAACGGATACGCAGTATTTT
V gene: TRBV7-9; D gene: TRBD2; clone size: -; J gene: TRBJ2-5; CDR3 protein: CASTFGTSGQETQYF; CDR3 DNA: TGTGCCAGCACCTTTGGGACTAGCGGTCAAGAGACCCAGTACTTC
V gene: TRBV6-5; D gene: -; clone size: -; J gene: TRBJ1-3; CDR3 protein: CASSSGSSGNTIYF; CDR3 DNA: TGTGCCAGCAGCTCAGGGAGCTCTGGAAACACCATATATTTT